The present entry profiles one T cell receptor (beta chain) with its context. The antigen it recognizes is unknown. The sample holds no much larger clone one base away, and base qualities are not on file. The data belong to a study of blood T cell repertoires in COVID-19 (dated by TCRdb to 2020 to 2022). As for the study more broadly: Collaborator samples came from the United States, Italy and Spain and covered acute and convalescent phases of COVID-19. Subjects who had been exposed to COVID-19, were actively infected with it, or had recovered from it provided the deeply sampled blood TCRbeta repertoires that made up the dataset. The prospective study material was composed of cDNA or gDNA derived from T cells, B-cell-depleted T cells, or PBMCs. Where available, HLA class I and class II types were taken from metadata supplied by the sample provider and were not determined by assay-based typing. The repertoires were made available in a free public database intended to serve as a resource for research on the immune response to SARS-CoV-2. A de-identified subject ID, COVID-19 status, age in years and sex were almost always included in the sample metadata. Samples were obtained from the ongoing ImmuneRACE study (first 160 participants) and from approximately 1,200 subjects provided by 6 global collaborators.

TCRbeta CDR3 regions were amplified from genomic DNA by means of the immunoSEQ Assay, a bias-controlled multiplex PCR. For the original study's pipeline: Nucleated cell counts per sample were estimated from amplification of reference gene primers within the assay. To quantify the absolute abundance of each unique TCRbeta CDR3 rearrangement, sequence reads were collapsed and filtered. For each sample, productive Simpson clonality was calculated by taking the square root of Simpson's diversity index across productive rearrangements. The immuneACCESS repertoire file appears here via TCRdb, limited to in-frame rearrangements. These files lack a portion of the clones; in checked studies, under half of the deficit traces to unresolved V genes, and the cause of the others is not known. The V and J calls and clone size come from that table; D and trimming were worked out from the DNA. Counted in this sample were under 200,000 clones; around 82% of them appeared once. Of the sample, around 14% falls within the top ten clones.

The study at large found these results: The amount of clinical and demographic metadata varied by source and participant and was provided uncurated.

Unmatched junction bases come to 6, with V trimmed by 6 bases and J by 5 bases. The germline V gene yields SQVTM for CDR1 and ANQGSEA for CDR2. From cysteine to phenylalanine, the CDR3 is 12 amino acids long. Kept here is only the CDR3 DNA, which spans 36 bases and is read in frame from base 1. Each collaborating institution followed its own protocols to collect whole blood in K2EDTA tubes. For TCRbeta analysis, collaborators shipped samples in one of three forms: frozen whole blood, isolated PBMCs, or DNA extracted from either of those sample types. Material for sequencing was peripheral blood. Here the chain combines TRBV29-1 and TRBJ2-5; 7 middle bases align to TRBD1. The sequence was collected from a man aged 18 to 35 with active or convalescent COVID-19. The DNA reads TGCAGCGTAGAAAGACAGGGTGAGACCCAGTACTTC. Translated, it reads CSVERQGETQYF.